These 14 T cell receptor beta chains share one sample of origin, sequenced in a study of long-term antiretroviral therapy in people with HIV. Sequencing relied on immunoSEQ assay v3.0, run at survey level. Clones were sequenced by immunoSEQ multiplex PCR, and TCRdb holds only the in-frame ones, with some missing. The sample lists around 27,000 clones, over 75% occurring once. The specimen comprised unsorted PBMCs, sampled 3 years after starting antiretroviral therapy. These receptors all stem from a man aged 40-50 years with HIV.

This clone was recorded only once. The chain recombines TRBV19 with TRBJ1-5; 7 bases are a match to TRBD1. Germline lookup yields CDR1 LNHDA and CDR2 SQIVND (reference sequence). This CDR3 has 17 residues. With 7 bases clipped from V and 0 bases from J, the junction kept 12 bases outside the gene matches. CDR3 nucleotide sequence: TGTGCCAGTACGAGCGAGGGGGCCTTATATAGCAATCAGCCCCAGCATTTT. Its translation is CASTSEGALYSNQPQHF. Using reference TRBV19 and TRBJ1-5 for the parts outside the CDR3, the full variable domain is DGGITQSPKYLFRKEGQNVTLSCEQNLNHDAMYWYRQDPGQGLRLIYYSQIVNDFQKGDIAEGYSVSREKKESFPLTVTSAQKNPTAFYLCASTSEGALYSNQPQHFGDGTRLSIL.

This clone has just one count. The chain couples TRBV29-1 to TRBJ1-5; 8 positions match TRBD1. Unmatched junction bases numbered 12, after V lost 7 bases and J lost 16 bases. Germline V gives CDR1 SQVTM, CDR2 ANQGSEA. CDR3 length: 11 amino acids. The CDR3 spells CSAAGQGRVHF. The CDR3 DNA is TGCAGCGCCGCAGGACAGGGCCGGGTTCATTTT.

This clone is a singleton in its sample. V gene TRBV6-6 combines with J gene TRBJ1-1; D gene unclear. The CDR3 covers 12 residues. Trimming removed 4 bases from V and 2 bases from J, with 5 bases in between. The germline CDR1 and CDR2 sequences are MNHNY and SVGAGI (reference sequence). The DNA of the CDR3 is TGTGCCAGCAGTTCAGGAAACACTGAAGCTTTCTTT. It is translated as CASSSGNTEAFF.

The genes are TRBV6-1 and TRBJ1-5; TRBD1 agrees at 7 bases. The germline CDR1 and CDR2 sequences are MNHNS and SASEGT. The CDR3 has 15 residues. V dropped 8 bases and J dropped 0; count of bases not matched to a gene: 7. The CDR3 protein is CASLGQPNSNQPQHF. The CDR3 DNA reads TGTGCCAGCTTGGGACAGCCCAATAGCAATCAGCCCCAGCATTTT.

The CDR3 loop reads CASSLRLAGGTRSGANVLTF. CDR3 nucleotide sequence: TGTGCCAGCAGTCTACGACTAGCGGGGGGCACACGCTCTGGGGCCAACGTCCTGACTTTC. The rearrangement links TRBV27 to TRBJ2-6, with 13 positions matching TRBD2. CDR1 MNHEY and CDR2 SMNVEV come from the germline V gene (reference sequence). This CDR3 is 20 amino acids long. V gave up 5 bases and J gave up 0 bases; unmatched junction bases: 10.

The J gene is TRBJ2-3, the V gene TRBV2; 7 bases match TRBD2. This CDR3 comprises 16 residues. Per germline, CDR1 SNHLY and CDR2 FYNNEI. With V trimmed by 4 bases and J by 4 bases, 11 bases remained unmatched. The CDR3 loop is CASSGGGGSVSDTQYF. The DNA of the CDR3 is TGTGCCAGCAGTGGGGGGGGAGGATCGGTGTCAGATACGCAGTATTTT.

The chain employs TRBV29-1 and TRBJ1-2; D gene unclear. This CDR3 has 10 residues. In germline, CDR1 is SQVTM, CDR2 ANQGSEA. Trimming shortened V by 3 bases and J by 13 bases, and 12 bases separated the two germline ends. The DNA for the CDR3 is TGCAGCGTTGAGAACGGCCTTAGCACCTTC. Its translation is CSVENGLSTF.

The chain links TRBV9 to TRBJ1-3; TRBD1 aligns across 7 bases. This CDR3 comprises 18 residues. The germline gives CDR1 SGDLS, CDR2 YYNGEE. With V trimmed by 0 bases and J by 1 base, 10 bases remained unmatched. The CDR3 here is CASSVGLSTGKSGNTIYF. The CDR3 DNA follows: TGTGCCAGCAGCGTAGGGTTATCGACAGGGAAGTCTGGAAACACCATATATTTT.

This clone was seen a handful of times. The chain combines TRBV27 with TRBJ1-2, with D perhaps matching TRBD1 (6 bases). Germline V gene sequence: CDR1 MNHEY, CDR2 SMNVEV (reference sequence). Trimming pared 5 bases from V and 7 bases from J, leaving 17 bases between. This CDR3 is 14 amino acids long. CDR3 loop: CASSPLERGGGYTF. In DNA form, the CDR3 reads TGTGCCAGCAGTCCGCTCGAGAGAGGGGGTGGCTACACCTTC.

CDR3 coding DNA: TGTGCCAGCAGTTTATCACGGGAGGACGAGCAGTACTTC. Encoded protein: CASSLSREDEQYF. The chain employs TRBV27 and TRBJ2-7, with 7 bases matching TRBD2. The CDR3 is 13 residues long. The V gene's germline CDR1 is MNHEY and CDR2 SMNVEV (reference sequence). V lost 0 bases to trimming and J lost 5 bases; unmatched junction nucleotides: 1.

Here the CDR3 reads CASSEGAQGNTIYF. The CDR3 DNA follows: TGTGCCAGCAGTGAGGGGGCGCAAGGAAACACCATATATTTT. This chain uses TRBV2 with TRBJ1-3; D might be TRBD1 (6 bases). With 3 bases removed from V and 4 bases from J, the gap between germline ends came to 10 bases. Looked up from germline, CDR1 is SNHLY and CDR2 is FYNNEI. This CDR3 has 14 amino acids. Filled out from reference TRBV2 and TRBJ1-3, the complete variable domain reads EPEVTQTPSHQVTQMGQEVILRCVPISNHLYFYWYRQILGQKVEFLVSFYNNEISEKSEIFDDQFSVERPDGSNFTLKIRSTKLEDSAMYFCASSEGAQGNTIYFGEGSWLTVV.

The CDR3 sequence: CASSPGTGGLYEQYF. Written as DNA, the CDR3 is TGCGCCAGCAGCCCCGGGACAGGGGGACTCTACGAGCAGTACTTC. The genes are TRBV5-1 and TRBJ2-7, with 11 bases that match TRBD1. CDR3 length: 15 residues. The germline V gene has CDR1 SGHRS and CDR2 YFSETQ. Unmatched junction bases numbered 6, after V lost 4 bases and J lost 3 bases. Filled out from reference TRBV5-1 and TRBJ2-7, the complete variable domain reads KAGVTQTPRYLIKTRGQQVTLSCSPISGHRSVSWYQQTPGQGLQFLFEYFSETQRNKGNFPGRFSGRQFSNSRSEMNVSTLELGDSALYLCASSPGTGGLYEQYFGPGTRLTVT.

The gene calls are TRBV7-8 and TRBJ1-5; 7 nucleotides agree with TRBD1. The CDR3 is made up of 15 amino acids. Trimming cost V 1 base and J 3 bases; bases outside gene matches: 3. CDR1 SGHVS and CDR2 FQNEAQ come from the germline V gene. The CDR3 DNA reads TGTGCCAGCAGCTTAGGGGACAGAGACAATCAGCCCCAGCATTTT. Protein: CASSLGDRDNQPQHF.

This rearrangement joins TRBV5-1 to TRBJ2-1, with D maybe TRBD2 (5 bases). CDR1 and CDR2 from the germline V gene are SGHRS and YFSETQ. There are 18 residues in the CDR3. Trimming took off 5 bases at V and 3 bases at J, with 24 bases between the two ends. The CDR3 DNA is TGCGCCAGCAGGAACACTAGGAGCGGAGGTGGGGACTACAATGAGCAGTTCTTC. Translation gives CASRNTRSGGGDYNEQFF.